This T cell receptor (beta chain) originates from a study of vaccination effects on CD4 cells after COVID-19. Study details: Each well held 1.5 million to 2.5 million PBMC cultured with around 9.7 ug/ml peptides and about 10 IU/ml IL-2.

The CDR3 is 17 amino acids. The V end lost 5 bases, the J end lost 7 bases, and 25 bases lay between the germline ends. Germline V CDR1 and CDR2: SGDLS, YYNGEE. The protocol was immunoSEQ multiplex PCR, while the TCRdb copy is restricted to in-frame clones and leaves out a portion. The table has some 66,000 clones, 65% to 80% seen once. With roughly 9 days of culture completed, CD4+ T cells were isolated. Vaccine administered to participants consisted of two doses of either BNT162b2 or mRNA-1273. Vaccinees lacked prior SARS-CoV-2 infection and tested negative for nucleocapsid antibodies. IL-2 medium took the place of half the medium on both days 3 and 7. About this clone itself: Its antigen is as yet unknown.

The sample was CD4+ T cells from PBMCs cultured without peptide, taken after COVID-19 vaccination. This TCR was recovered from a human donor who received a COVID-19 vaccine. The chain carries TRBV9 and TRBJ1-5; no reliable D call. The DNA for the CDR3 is TGTGCCAGCAGGGAGGTTGAACCCTACCGAGGTGGGCAGCCCCAGCATTTT. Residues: CASREVEPYRGGQPQHF.